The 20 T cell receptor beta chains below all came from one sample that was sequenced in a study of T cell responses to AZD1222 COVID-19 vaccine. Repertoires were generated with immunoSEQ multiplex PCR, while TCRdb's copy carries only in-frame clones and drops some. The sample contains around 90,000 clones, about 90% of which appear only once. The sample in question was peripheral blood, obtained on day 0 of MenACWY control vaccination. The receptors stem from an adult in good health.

In nucleotides, the CDR3 is TGTGCCAGCAGTGACCCGCCACCGGGACAAGGGGGGACTAGCCTATACAATGAGCAGTTCTTC. Translation gives CASSDPPPGQGGTSLYNEQFF. The chain couples TRBV6-4 to TRBJ2-1; 9 bases are a match to TRBD2. The germline CDR1 and CDR2 sequences are MRHNA and SNTAGT. Trimming took 2 bases from V and 4 from J; bases not matched to a gene: 21. The CDR3 length is 21 residues.

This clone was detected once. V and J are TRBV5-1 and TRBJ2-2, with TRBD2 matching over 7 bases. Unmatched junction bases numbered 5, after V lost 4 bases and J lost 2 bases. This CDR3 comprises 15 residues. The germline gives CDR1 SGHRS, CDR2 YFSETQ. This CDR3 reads CASSTGLENTGELFF. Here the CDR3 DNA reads TGCGCCAGCAGCACCGGACTAGAAAACACCGGGGAGCTGTTTTTT.

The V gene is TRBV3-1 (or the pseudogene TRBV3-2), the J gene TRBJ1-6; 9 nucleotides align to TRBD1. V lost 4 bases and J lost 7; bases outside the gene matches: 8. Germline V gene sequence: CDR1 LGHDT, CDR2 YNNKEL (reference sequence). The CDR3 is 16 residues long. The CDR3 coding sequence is TGTGCCAGCAGCCTCAAACAGGGGGCGGGAAATTCACCCCTCCACTTT. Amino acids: CASSLKQGAGNSPLHF.

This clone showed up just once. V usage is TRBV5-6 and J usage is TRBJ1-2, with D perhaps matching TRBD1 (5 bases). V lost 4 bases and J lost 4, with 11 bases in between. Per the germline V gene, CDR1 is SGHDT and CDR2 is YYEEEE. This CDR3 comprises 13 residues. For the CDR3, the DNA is TGTGCCAGCAGCCAGGGTCAAGGCTATGGCTACACCTTC. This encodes CASSQGQGYGYTF.

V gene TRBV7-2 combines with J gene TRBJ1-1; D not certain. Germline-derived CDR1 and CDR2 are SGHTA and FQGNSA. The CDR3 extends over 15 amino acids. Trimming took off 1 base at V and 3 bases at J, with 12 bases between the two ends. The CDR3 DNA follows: TGTGCCAGCAGCTTAGTGGTCGGAACAGACACTGAAGCTTTCTTT. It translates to CASSLVVGTDTEAFF.

The CDR3 spells CATSLGELKTQYF. As DNA, the CDR3 is TGTGCCACCAGTTTGGGAGAACTGAAGACCCAGTACTTC. The chain uses TRBV24-1 and TRBJ2-5; the D gene is possibly TRBD2 (5 bases). The CDR3 has 13 amino acids. V dropped 6 bases and J dropped 6 bases, with 13 bases sitting between them. Germline V lookup: CDR1 KGHDR, CDR2 SFDVKD.

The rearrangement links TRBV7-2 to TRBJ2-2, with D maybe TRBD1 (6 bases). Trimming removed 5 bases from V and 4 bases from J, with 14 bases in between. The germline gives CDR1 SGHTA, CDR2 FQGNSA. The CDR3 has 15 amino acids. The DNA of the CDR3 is TGTGCCAGCAGCGCATTGGGGGCAGTCACCGGGGAGCTGTTTTTT. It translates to CASSALGAVTGELFF.

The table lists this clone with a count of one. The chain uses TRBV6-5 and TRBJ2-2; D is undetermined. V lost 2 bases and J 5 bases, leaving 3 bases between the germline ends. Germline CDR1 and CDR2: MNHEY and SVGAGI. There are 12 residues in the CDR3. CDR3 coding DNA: TGTGCCAGCAGTTACAGTACCGGGGAGCTGTTTTTT. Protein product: CASSYSTGELFF.

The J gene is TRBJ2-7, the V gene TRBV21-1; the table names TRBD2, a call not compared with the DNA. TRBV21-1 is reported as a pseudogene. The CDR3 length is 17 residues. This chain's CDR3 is CASSKTGLAGSTYEQYF. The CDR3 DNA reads TGTGCCAGCAGCAAAACCGGACTAGCGGGGAGTACCTACGAGCAGTACTTC.

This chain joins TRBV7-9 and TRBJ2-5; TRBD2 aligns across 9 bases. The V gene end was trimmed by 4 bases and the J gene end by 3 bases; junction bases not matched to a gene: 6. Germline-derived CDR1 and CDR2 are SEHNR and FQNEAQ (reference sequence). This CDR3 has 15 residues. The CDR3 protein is CASSSGLAAEETQYF. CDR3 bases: TGTGCCAGCAGCTCGGGACTAGCAGCGGAAGAGACCCAGTACTTC.

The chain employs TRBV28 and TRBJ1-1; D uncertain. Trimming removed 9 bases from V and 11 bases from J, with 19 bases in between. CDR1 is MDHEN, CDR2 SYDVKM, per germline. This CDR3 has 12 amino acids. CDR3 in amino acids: CASNKSGREAFF. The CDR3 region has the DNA TGTGCCAGTAACAAGTCCGGGAGGGAGGCTTTCTTT. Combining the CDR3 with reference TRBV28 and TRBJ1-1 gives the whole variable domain DVKVTQSSRYLVKRTGEKVFLECVQDMDHENMFWYRQDPGLGLRLIYFSYDVKMKEKGDIPEGYSVSREKKERFSLILESASTNQTSMYLCASNKSGREAFFGQGTRLTVV.

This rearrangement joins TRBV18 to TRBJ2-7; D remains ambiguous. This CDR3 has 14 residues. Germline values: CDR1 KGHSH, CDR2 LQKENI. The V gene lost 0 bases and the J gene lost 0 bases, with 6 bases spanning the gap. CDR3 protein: CASSPPATSYEQYF. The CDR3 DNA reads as TGTGCCAGCTCACCACCCGCGACCTCCTACGAGCAGTACTTC. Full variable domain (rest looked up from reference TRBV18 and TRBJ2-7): NAGVMQNPRHLVRRRGQEARLRCSPMKGHSHVYWYRQLPEEGLKFMVYLQKENIIDESGMPKERFSAEFPKEGPSILRIQQVVRGDSAAYFCASSPPATSYEQYFGPGTRLTVT.

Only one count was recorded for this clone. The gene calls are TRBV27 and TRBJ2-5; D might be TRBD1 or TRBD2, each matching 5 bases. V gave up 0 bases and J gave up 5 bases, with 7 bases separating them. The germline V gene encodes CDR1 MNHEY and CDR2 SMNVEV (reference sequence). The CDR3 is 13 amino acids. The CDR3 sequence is CASSLSGTETQYF. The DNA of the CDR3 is TGTGCCAGCAGTTTATCTGGGACCGAGACCCAGTACTTC.

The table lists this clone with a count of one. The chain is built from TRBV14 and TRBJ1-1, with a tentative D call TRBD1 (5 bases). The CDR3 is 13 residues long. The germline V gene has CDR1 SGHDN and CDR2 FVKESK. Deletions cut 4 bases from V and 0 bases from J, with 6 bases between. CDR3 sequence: CASSRGLNTEAFF. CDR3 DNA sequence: TGTGCCAGCAGCCGGGGCCTGAACACTGAAGCTTTCTTT.

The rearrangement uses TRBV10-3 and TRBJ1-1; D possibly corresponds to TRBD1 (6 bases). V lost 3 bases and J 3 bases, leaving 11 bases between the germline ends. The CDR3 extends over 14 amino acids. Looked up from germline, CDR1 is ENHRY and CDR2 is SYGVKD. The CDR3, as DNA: TGTGCCATCAGTGAAACAGGGCAGGACACTGAAGCTTTCTTT. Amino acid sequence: CAISETGQDTEAFF.

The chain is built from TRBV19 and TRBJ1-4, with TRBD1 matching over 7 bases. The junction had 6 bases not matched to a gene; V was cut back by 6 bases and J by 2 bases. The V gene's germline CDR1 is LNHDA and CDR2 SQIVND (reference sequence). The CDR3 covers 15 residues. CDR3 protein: CASRGQAGTNEKLFF. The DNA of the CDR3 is TGTGCCAGTAGAGGACAGGCCGGGACTAATGAAAAACTGTTTTTT.

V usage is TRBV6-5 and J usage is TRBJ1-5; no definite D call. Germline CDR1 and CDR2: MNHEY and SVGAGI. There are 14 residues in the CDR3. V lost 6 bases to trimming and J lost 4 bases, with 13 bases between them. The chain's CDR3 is CASRPGPTNQPQHF. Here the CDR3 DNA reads TGTGCCAGCAGACCCGGCCCGACGAATCAGCCCCAGCATTTT.

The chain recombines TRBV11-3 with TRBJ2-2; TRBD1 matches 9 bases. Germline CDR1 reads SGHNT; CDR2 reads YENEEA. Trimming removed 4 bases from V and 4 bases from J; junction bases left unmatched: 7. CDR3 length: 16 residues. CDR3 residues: CASSCSGTGCTGELFF. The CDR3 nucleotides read TGTGCCAGCAGCTGCTCCGGGACAGGGTGCACCGGGGAGCTGTTTTTT. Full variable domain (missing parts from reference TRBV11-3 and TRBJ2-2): EAGVVQSPRYKIIEKKQPVAFWCNPISGHNTLYWYLQNLGQGPELLIRYENEEAVDDSQLPKDRFSAERLKGVDSTLKIQPAELGDSAVYLCASSCSGTGCTGELFFGEGSRLTVL.

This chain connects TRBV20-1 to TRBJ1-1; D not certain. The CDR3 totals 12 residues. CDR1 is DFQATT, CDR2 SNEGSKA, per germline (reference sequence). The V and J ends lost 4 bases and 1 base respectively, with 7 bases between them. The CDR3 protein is CSANDGNTEAFF. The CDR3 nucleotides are TGCAGTGCTAATGACGGGAACACTGAAGCTTTCTTT.

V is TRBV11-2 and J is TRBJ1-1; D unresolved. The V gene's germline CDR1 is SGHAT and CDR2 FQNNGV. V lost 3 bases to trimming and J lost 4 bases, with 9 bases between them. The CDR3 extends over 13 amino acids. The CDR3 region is CASSFGEGTEAFF. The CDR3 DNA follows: TGTGCCAGCAGCTTCGGGGAGGGCACTGAAGCTTTCTTT.